This TCR beta chain was sequenced during a study of cytomegalovirus exposure and HLA in healthy donors. General study results and limits: The authors judged a highly shared variant cluster likely a sequencing artifact. Later analysis suggested links between common viral pathogens and several top significant clusters.

Vbeta (60) and Jbeta (13) primers were used in the PCR. Data came from immunoSEQ multiplex PCR; TCRdb stores just in-frame clones and leaves some out. Of 130,000 to 150,000 clones listed, over 8% are singletons. V gave up 0 bases and J gave up 5 bases; unmatched junction bases: 14. Germline V gene data show CDR1 as LGHNA and CDR2 as YNFKEQ. The CDR3 is 19 residues long. This clone was counted only a few times. The antigen is unknown. The sequenced sample was PBMCs. This clonotype originated in a male donor in good health and CMV-seronegative. The gene calls are TRBV4-2 and TRBJ2-3; 10 nucleotides line up with TRBD2. The CDR3 protein is CASSQDQRGTSAVRDTQYF. In nucleotides, the CDR3 is TGTGCCAGCAGCCAAGATCAAAGAGGGACTAGCGCAGTCAGAGATACGCAGTATTTT.